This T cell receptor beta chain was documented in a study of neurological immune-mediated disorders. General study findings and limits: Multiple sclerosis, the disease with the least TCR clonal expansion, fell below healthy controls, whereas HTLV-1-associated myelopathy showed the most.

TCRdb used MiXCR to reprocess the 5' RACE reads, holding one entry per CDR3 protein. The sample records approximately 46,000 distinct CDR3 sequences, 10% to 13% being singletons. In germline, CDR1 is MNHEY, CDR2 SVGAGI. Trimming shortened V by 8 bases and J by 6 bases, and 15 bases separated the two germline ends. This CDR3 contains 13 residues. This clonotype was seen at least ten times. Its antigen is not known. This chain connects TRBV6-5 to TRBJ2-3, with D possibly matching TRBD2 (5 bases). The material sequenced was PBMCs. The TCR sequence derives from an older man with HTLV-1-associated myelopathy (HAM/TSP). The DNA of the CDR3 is TGTGCCAGCTCCCCACTAGTTACGGATACGCAGTATTTT. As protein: CASSPLVTDTQYF.